The clone carrying this T cell receptor (beta chain) was recorded at least ten times. This specimen belongs to a study of T cells in Graves' hyperthyroidism and ophthalmopathy. Study-wide context: Pretreatment peripheral blood was obtained at initial diagnosis.

There were TCR beta CDR3 regions amplified from RNA transcripts. Primed by the HTBI set, a first-round RT-PCR was run on the TCR CDR3. TCRdb fed the multiplex PCR reads into MiXCR, producing one record per CDR3 protein. The repertoire holds about 400,000 distinct CDR3 sequences, with roughly an eighth as singletons. Sample: blood. The source of this sequence is a woman aged 18-35 years with Graves' hyperthyroidism.

CDR3 sequence (DNA): TGTGCCAGCAGGTATTCCTGGTCCGGGACCCAGTACTTC. Translation: CASRYSWSGTQYF. V usage is TRBV6-1 and J usage is TRBJ2-5; D gene uncertain. From germline, CDR1 is MNHNS and CDR2 SASEGT. There are 13 residues in the CDR3. Trimming took off 6 bases at V and 7 bases at J, with 15 bases between the two ends.